The following is a T cell receptor beta chain sequence with its context. Germline lookup yields CDR1 SGHAT and CDR2 FQNNGV. The V gene end was trimmed by 5 bases and the J gene end by 1 base; junction bases not matched to a gene: 4. CDR3 length: 15 residues. Only in-frame clones appear in the TCRdb table, and some are missing; sequencing was by immunoSEQ multiplex PCR. Of under 150,000 clones listed, around four fifths were seen once; the top ten hold under 3%. These data belong to a study of blood T cell repertoires in COVID-19. The chain uses TRBV11-2 and TRBJ2-3; TRBD2 matches at 9 bases. This receptor was obtained from a woman in her 40s with active or convalescent COVID-19. Sequenced material: peripheral blood. The CDR3 here is CASSEPSGGTDTQYF. CDR3 in DNA: TGTGCCAGCAGCGAGCCTAGCGGGGGCACAGATACGCAGTATTTT.